This is a list of T cell receptor beta chains from one sample in a study of blood T cell repertoires in COVID-19. This table comes from immunoSEQ multiplex PCR, and its TCRdb copy is limited to in-frame clones, with some not included. The sample holds about 270,000 clones, roughly 88% seen once. The sequencing sample was made of PBMCs or T cells enriched from blood (not recorded which). The origin of the receptors is a woman aged 40-49 years with acute COVID-19. The CDR3 runs from the conserved cysteine through the conserved F or W. A D gene is named only where the DNA matches it firmly. Not every row has a clone size; where given, it reads once, few, many or a size class.

15,.,TRBJ1-5,TRBV2,.,CASSAETYSNQPQHF,TGTGCCAGCAGTGCGGAGACCTATAGCAATCAGCCCCAGCATTTT
12,.,TRBJ2-7,TRBV11-2,.,CASSREVGEQYF,TGTGCCAGCAGCCGCGAGGTTGGCGAGCAGTACTTC
13,.,TRBJ1-5,TRBV23-1,.,CASSHQVNQPQHF,TGCGCCAGCAGTCACCAGGTCAATCAGCCCCAGCATTTT
14,.,TRBJ2-7,TRBV18,TRBD1,CASSPDREWREQYF,TGTGCCAGCTCACCCGACAGGGAGTGGAGGGAGCAGTACTTC
14,once,TRBJ1-2,TRBV11-2,.,CASSRSTVNYGYTF,TGTGCCAGCAGCCGGTCAACAGTGAACTATGGCTACACCTTC
14,.,TRBJ1-1,TRBV7-9,.,CASSRYRENTEAFF,TGTGCCAGCAGCAGATACAGGGAGAACACTGAAGCTTTCTTT
16,.,TRBJ2-3,TRBV28,TRBD1,CASSPHRGSPTDTQYF,TGTGCCAGCAGCCCCCACAGGGGATCCCCCACAGATACGCAGTATTTT
12,.,TRBJ1-1,TRBV20-1,.,CSASFQNTEAFF,TGCAGTGCTAGTTTCCAGAACACTGAAGCTTTCTTT
17,.,TRBJ2-1,TRBV7-9,TRBD2,CASSFLRGRSSYNEQFF,TGTGCCAGCAGCTTTCTTCGCGGGAGGAGCTCCTACAATGAGCAGTTCTTC
13,.,TRBJ2-7,TRBV12-3/TRBV12-4,.,CASSFWQTYEQYF,TGTGCCAGCAGTTTTTGGCAGACCTACGAGCAGTACTTC
14,.,TRBJ1-1,TRBV25-1,.,CASSPAGWNTEAFF,TGTGCCAGCAGCCCCGCAGGGTGGAACACTGAAGCTTTCTTT
17,.,TRBJ1-2,TRBV15,.,CATSGRQPPKPNYGYTF,TGTGCCACCAGCGGAAGACAGCCGCCAAAACCTAACTATGGCTACACCTTC
12,once,TRBJ2-4,TRBV19,.,CASSPRQGMGTF,TGTGCCAGTAGTCCGCGACAGGGAATGGGGACTTTC
15,.,TRBJ1-3,TRBV7-9,.,CASSLALGLGNTIYF,TGTGCCAGCAGCTTAGCACTGGGGCTCGGAAACACCATATATTTT
14,.,TRBJ2-5,TRBV5-4,TRBD1,CASSPGQQQETQYF,TGTGCCAGCAGCCCGGGACAGCAACAAGAGACCCAGTACTTC
15,.,TRBJ1-4,TRBV5-1,.,CASSLEAGSNEKLFF,TGCGCCAGCAGCTTGGAGGCAGGTTCTAATGAAAAACTGTTTTTT
13,.,TRBJ1-6,TRBV10-3,TRBD1,CATEGATGSPLHF,TGTGCCACCGAGGGGGCGACGGGCTCACCCCTCCACTTT
16,.,TRBJ1-3,TRBV15,.,CATSRETGASGNTIYF,TGTGCCACCAGCAGAGAAACAGGCGCAAGTGGAAACACCATATATTTT
14,.,TRBJ1-1,TRBV2,.,CASSSRQLNTEAFF,TGTGCCAGCTCTTCGCGGCAGCTGAACACTGAAGCTTTCTTT
19,few,TRBJ2-7,TRBV5-5,TRBD1,CASSAEPGTGVVGSYEQYF,TGTGCCAGCAGCGCGGAACCCGGGACAGGGGTAGTGGGGTCCTACGAGCAGTACTTC
14,.,TRBJ1-4,TRBV3-1/TRBV3-2,.,CASSQQGWGEKLFF,TGTGCCAGCAGCCAACAGGGGTGGGGTGAAAAACTGTTTTTT
11,.,TRBJ2-5,TRBV19,.,CASSTGETQYF,TGTGCCAGTAGTACGGGAGAGACCCAGTACTTC
13,.,TRBJ1-1,TRBV29-1,.,CSVLQGGNTEAFF,TGCAGCGTCCTACAGGGCGGGAACACTGAAGCTTTCTTT
15,.,TRBJ2-5,TRBV28,TRBD1,CASSTGQGALETQYF,TGTGCCAGCAGTACGGGACAGGGGGCCTTGGAGACCCAGTACTTC
15,.,TRBJ2-7,TRBV28,TRBD1,CASSLSTGGKGEQYF,TGTGCCAGCAGTTTATCCACAGGGGGCAAGGGCGAGCAGTACTTC
15,.,TRBJ2-5,TRBV7-9,.,CASSLMSGAGETQYF,TGTGCCAGCAGCTTAATGAGTGGGGCCGGGGAGACCCAGTACTTC
14,.,TRBJ2-1,TRBV11-2,.,CASSFTGGQLEQFF,TGTGCCAGCAGCTTTACCGGGGGACAGCTTGAGCAGTTCTTC
14,.,TRBJ1-3,TRBV7-2,.,CASSLGTSGNTIYF,TGTGCCAGCAGCTTAGGGACAAGTGGAAACACCATATATTTT
15,.,TRBJ2-7,TRBV24-1,TRBD2,CATSEGTKDADEQYF,TGTGCCACCAGTGAGGGGACTAAGGATGCTGACGAGCAGTACTTC